This T cell receptor (beta chain) was recorded in a study of cytotoxic CD8 clonotypes in ibrutinib-treated CLL. Across the whole study: Once treatment had gone on for a median of 12 months, range 6 to 36, response samples were drawn.

General study findings and limits: Public clonotypes were uncommon and contracted or stayed stable on treatment. Whereas clonality rose at ibrutinib response, it declined toward baseline at progression. Collection times varied between progressing and sustained-remission patients.

Note on this clone: Its antigen remains unknown.

The repertoire was sequenced with immunoSEQ multiplex PCR; TCRdb's copy has only in-frame clones and lacks some. The sample yields some 350,000 clones, 67% seen once. Here the sequenced sample was PBMCs, taken after 36 months of ibrutinib treatment. This clonotype was sampled from a human donor with chronic lymphocytic leukemia.

CDR3 protein: CASSDTAYNEQFF. The CDR3 DNA sequence: TGTGCCAGCAGTGACACTGCCTACAATGAGCAGTTCTTC. V gene TRBV28 combines with J gene TRBJ2-1; D not resolved. With 5 bases removed from V and 2 bases from J, the gap between germline ends came to 7 bases. CDR3 length: 13 residues. The germline CDR1 and CDR2 sequences are MDHEN and SYDVKM.